One and the same sample provided the 3 T cell receptor beta chains below, sequenced in a study of cytomegalovirus exposure and HLA in healthy donors. Primers for the PCR totalled 60 Vbeta and 13 Jbeta. Profiling relied on immunoSEQ multiplex PCR, and the TCRdb table lists in-frame clones only, not all of them. The profile covers 200,000 or so clones, with roughly 74% appearing a single time and around 6% taken by the ten largest. Sequenced input: PBMCs. All receptors derive from a woman in her twenties or thirties in good health and CMV-seropositive.

This clone was seen a handful of times. The chain employs TRBV14 and TRBJ1-3; 7 bases are a match to TRBD1. CDR1 and CDR2 from the germline V gene are SGHDN and FVKESK. The CDR3 extends over 14 amino acids. V shed 4 bases and J 4 bases; nucleotides not matched to a gene: 4. The CDR3 nucleotides are TGTGCCAGCAGCCGGACAGGTCCAGGAAACACCATATATTTT. Translating gives CASSRTGPGNTIYF.

The J gene is TRBJ1-1, the V gene TRBV18, with 10 bases that match TRBD1. CDR3 length: 13 residues. The V gene end was trimmed by 0 bases and the J gene end by 8 bases; junction bases not matched to a gene: 0. Germline V lookup: CDR1 KGHSH, CDR2 LQKENI. This CDR3 is CASSPPDRGEAFF. CDR3 DNA sequence: TGTGCCAGCTCACCACCGGACAGGGGGGAAGCTTTCTTT.

V usage is TRBV5-6 and J usage is TRBJ2-1; the D gene is possibly TRBD1 (6 bases). In germline, CDR1 is SGHDT, CDR2 YYEEEE. The CDR3 runs to 13 residues. Trimming stripped 0 bases from V and 7 bases from J, with 8 bases between. CDR3 protein: CASSLVQGNEQFF. CDR3 bases: TGTGCCAGCAGCTTGGTTCAGGGGAATGAGCAGTTCTTC.